Shown below are 32 T cell receptor beta chains from a single sample sequenced in a study of T cell responses to AZD1222 COVID-19 vaccine. Some clones are missing from TCRdb's copy, which holds only in-frame ones; the method was immunoSEQ multiplex PCR. The profile shows about 120,000 clones, roughly 87% of them singletons. Sample: peripheral blood, taken on day 0 of AZD1222 vaccination. The origin of the receptors is an adult in good health.

The V call is TRBV28, the J call TRBJ1-1; 8 nucleotides match TRBD1. The CDR3 is 15 amino acids. Germline assignment: CDR1 MDHEN and CDR2 SYDVKM. The trim removed 4 bases at V and 6 bases at J, leaving 10 bases unmatched. This CDR3 reads CASSSLLYRGSEAFF. DNA for the CDR3: TGTGCCAGCAGTTCGTTACTCTACAGGGGGTCTGAAGCTTTCTTT. The full variable domain, with the rest looked up from reference TRBV28 and TRBJ1-1, is DVKVTQSSRYLVKRTGEKVFLECVQDMDHENMFWYRQDPGLGLRLIYFSYDVKMKEKGDIPEGYSVSREKKERFSLILESASTNQTSMYLCASSSLLYRGSEAFFGQGTRLTVV.

The chain carries TRBV5-1 and TRBJ1-6, with TRBD1 matching 7 bases. CDR1 and CDR2 from the germline V gene are SGHRS and YFSETQ. CDR3 length: 15 residues. V lost 3 bases to trimming and J lost 4 bases; unmatched junction nucleotides: 4. DNA of the CDR3: TGCGCCAGCAGCTACGGGACAGATTATAATTCACCCCTCCACTTT. Protein sequence: CASSYGTDYNSPLHF.

The chain recombines TRBV30 with TRBJ1-3; D call uncertain. V lost 2 bases, J lost 2 bases, and 4 bases lay in between. The CDR3 loop spans 12 amino acids. Germline V gene sequence: CDR1 GTSNPN, CDR2 SVGIG (reference sequence). The CDR3 nucleotides read TGTGCCTGGAGTCAGGCTGGAAACACCATATATTTT. Translating gives CAWSQAGNTIYF.

This sequence joins TRBV6-4 and TRBJ1-1; 7 bases are a match to TRBD1. V lost 7 bases and J lost 3; bases outside the gene matches: 8. Germline assignment: CDR1 MRHNA and CDR2 SNTAGT. CDR3 size: 14 residues. CDR3 bases: TGTGCCAGCATGACACAGGGGAGGGACACTGAAGCTTTCTTT. It translates to CASMTQGRDTEAFF.

The chain carries TRBV7-3 and TRBJ1-5, with D uncertain. This CDR3 is 13 amino acids long. Germline assignment: CDR1 SGHTA and CDR2 FQGTGA. V was clipped by 2 bases and J by 6 bases, with 8 bases between them. CDR3 in DNA: TGTGCCAGCAGCTTAGATCCCCTTCAGCCCCAGCATTTT. This sequence encodes CASSLDPLQPQHF.

The chain uses TRBV6-6 and TRBJ1-3, with a weak D call TRBD1 (6 bases). V was cut by 6 bases and J by 0 bases, with 12 bases left in between. This CDR3 is 15 amino acids long. Germline V gene lookup returns CDR1 MNHNY and CDR2 SVGAGI (reference sequence). CDR3: CASSKGQPSGNTIYF. For the CDR3, the DNA is TGTGCCAGCAGCAAAGGACAGCCCTCTGGAAACACCATATATTTT.

This clone was observed a single time. This chain uses TRBV29-1 with TRBJ1-2; TRBD1 is a possible D gene (5 bases). CDR3 length equals 13 residues. Between the trimmed V and J ends, which lost 5 bases and 1 base, there was a span of 11 bases. The germline V gene has CDR1 SQVTM and CDR2 ANQGSEA. CDR3 protein: CSVPTDYNYGYTF. The CDR3 DNA sequence: TGCAGCGTTCCGACAGACTATAACTATGGCTACACCTTC.

This clone came up a few times. The rearrangement joins TRBV3-1 (or the pseudogene TRBV3-2) to TRBJ1-6; D gene ambiguous. V was shortened by 5 bases and J by 3 bases, with 14 bases between the two germline ends. Germline lookup yields CDR1 LGHDT and CDR2 YNNKEL (reference sequence). The length of the CDR3 is 16 residues. CDR3 sequence reads: CASSVTLADYNSPLHF. DNA of the CDR3: TGTGCCAGCAGCGTTACCCTGGCCGACTATAATTCACCCCTCCACTTT.

About this clone: The DNA is omitted, as the CDR3 cannot be located on it reliably, and the CDR3 follows TCRdb's listing. The chain is built from TRBV30 and TRBJ1-4. The CDR3 adds up to 17 amino acids, both ends counted. The V gene's germline CDR1 is GTSNPN and CDR2 SVGIG (reference sequence). CDR3 in amino acids: CAWSVTFGEGLWEKLFF.

The V and J genes are TRBV28 and TRBJ2-5; TRBD2 agrees at 7 bases. Losses at the gene ends were 10 bases for V and 5 bases for J; bases not matched to a gene: 7. Germline V lookup: CDR1 MDHEN, CDR2 SYDVKM. The CDR3 is 12 amino acids. The CDR3 DNA sequence: TGTGCCACTGCCCTTAGCGGGGAGACCCAGTACTTC. Translation: CATALSGETQYF. The entire variable domain, with the rest obtained from reference TRBV28 and TRBJ2-5, is as follows: DVKVTQSSRYLVKRTGEKVFLECVQDMDHENMFWYRQDPGLGLRLIYFSYDVKMKEKGDIPEGYSVSREKKERFSLILESASTNQTSMYLCATALSGETQYFGPGTRLLVL.

This clone appeared a single time. The rearrangement links TRBV28 to TRBJ1-5; D unresolved. Trimming pared 3 bases from V and 0 bases from J, leaving 6 bases between. The CDR3 length is 14 residues. CDR1 and CDR2 from the germline V gene are MDHEN and SYDVKM. The DNA of the CDR3 is TGTGCCAGCAGTTTGCGGACTAGCAATCAGCCCCAGCATTTT. Translation gives CASSLRTSNQPQHF.

The gene calls are TRBV2 and TRBJ2-7; TRBD1 aligns across 10 bases. The germline gives CDR1 SNHLY, CDR2 FYNNEI. Unmatched junction bases numbered 8, after V lost 3 bases and J lost 6 bases. This CDR3 is built from 15 residues. CDR3 loop: CASSDRGTGVGEQYF. The CDR3 nucleotides read TGTGCCAGCAGTGACCGCGGGACAGGGGTGGGCGAGCAGTACTTC.

This rearrangement joins TRBV29-1 to TRBJ1-2, with a possible D match to TRBD1 (6 bases). The CDR3 runs 13 residues. V lost 7 bases, J lost 3 bases, and 15 bases lay in between. Germline V CDR1 and CDR2: SQVTM, ANQGSEA. This chain's CDR3 is CSGGGGWDYGYTF. In DNA form, the CDR3 reads TGCAGCGGTGGGGGCGGTTGGGACTATGGCTACACCTTC.

The J gene is TRBJ2-7, the V gene TRBV5-4; TRBD1 is a possible D gene (5 bases). The CDR3 totals 14 residues. Between the trimmed V and J ends, which lost 3 bases and 7 bases, there was a span of 17 bases. Per germline, CDR1 SGHNT and CDR2 YYREEE (reference sequence). Written as DNA, the CDR3 is TGTGCCAGCAGCTCGCAGCTTTCCAAGGGGGAGCAGTACTTC. It yields the protein CASSSQLSKGEQYF.

In DNA, the CDR3 is TGTGCCAGCAGTGACCCCCGACTTGAAAAACTGTTTTTT. It codes for CASSDPRLEKLFF. This chain connects TRBV28 to TRBJ1-4, with D unresolved. Trimming cost V 5 bases and J 7 bases, with 11 bases left between them. The CDR3 totals 13 residues. The germline gives CDR1 MDHEN, CDR2 SYDVKM.

In its sample, this clone was seen a few times. The J gene is TRBJ2-2, the V gene TRBV7-9, with D possibly matching TRBD2 (5 bases). There are 13 residues in the CDR3. V lost 1 base and J 6 bases, leaving 6 bases between the germline ends. The germline V gene encodes CDR1 SEHNR and CDR2 FQNEAQ (reference sequence). The CDR3 sequence: CASSLGGAGELFF. The CDR3 DNA reads as TGTGCCAGCAGCTTAGGGGGAGCCGGGGAGCTGTTTTTT. The full variable domain, rest sourced from reference TRBV7-9 and TRBJ2-2, is DTGVSQNPRHKITKRGQNVTFRCDPISEHNRLYWYRQTLGQGPEFLTYFQNEAQLEKSRLLSDRFSAERPKGSFSTLEIQRTEQGDSAMYLCASSLGGAGELFFGEGSRLTVL.

The V and J genes are TRBV6-1 and TRBJ1-6, with D uncertain. V was cut by 1 base and J by 10 bases, with 8 bases left in between. The CDR3 is 13 residues long. Germline assignment: CDR1 MNHNS and CDR2 SASEGT. The CDR3 region has the DNA TGTGCCAGCAGTGAAGATTTCGGGTCACCCCTCCACTTT. This sequence encodes CASSEDFGSPLHF.

The V gene is TRBV2, the J gene TRBJ2-2; D uncertain. CDR3 length: 12 residues. Trimming cost V 6 bases and J 1 base, with 3 bases left between them. CDR1 is SNHLY and CDR2 is FYNNEI in the germline V gene. The CDR3 region has the DNA TGTGCCAGCAGGAGGAACACCGGGGAGCTGTTTTTT. Translation gives CASRRNTGELFF.

As DNA, the CDR3 is TGTGCCAGCAGCACGGGACAGGGGGACACTGAAGCTTTCTTT. Amino acids: CASSTGQGDTEAFF. The chain couples TRBV7-9 to TRBJ1-1; 11 bases map to TRBD1. V lost 5 bases, J lost 3 bases, and 2 bases stayed unmatched. The V gene's germline CDR1 is SEHNR and CDR2 FQNEAQ (reference sequence). CDR3 length: 14 residues.

The chain has TRBV6-6 and TRBJ2-3; D remains ambiguous. CDR1 is MNHNY, CDR2 SVGAGI, per germline (reference sequence). V was pared by 5 bases and J by 2 bases, with 5 bases between. This CDR3 region has 12 residues. DNA of the CDR3: TGTGCCAGCAGTCGATACACAGATACGCAGTATTTT. It specifies CASSRYTDTQYF.

V is TRBV9 and J is TRBJ1-1; no firm D call. The V end lost 0 bases, the J end lost 5 bases, and 14 bases lay between the germline ends. The CDR3 has 15 residues. Germline V gene lookup returns CDR1 SGDLS and CDR2 YYNGEE. The CDR3: CASSVGAVGKTEAFF. In DNA form, the CDR3 reads TGTGCCAGCAGCGTAGGAGCGGTGGGAAAAACTGAAGCTTTCTTT.

The CDR3 region has the DNA TGTGCCAGCAGCCAGAGAGCCGGGGAGCTGTTTTTT. Amino acids: CASSQRAGELFF. V is TRBV5-4 and J is TRBJ2-2; no reliable D call. The germline gives CDR1 SGHNT, CDR2 YYREEE (reference sequence). This CDR3 contains 12 residues. V lost 4 bases and J 6 bases, leaving 7 bases between the germline ends. The variable domain in full, completed from reference TRBV5-4 and TRBJ2-2, reads ETGVTQSPTHLIKTRGQQVTLRCSSQSGHNTVSWYQQALGQGPQFIFQYYREEENGRGNFPPRFSGLQFPNYSSELNVNALELDDSALYLCASSQRAGELFFGEGSRLTVL.

The J gene is TRBJ1-2, the V gene TRBV9; D is possibly TRBD1 (5 bases). Between the trimmed V and J ends, which lost 3 bases and 4 bases, there was a span of 13 bases. The germline V gene encodes CDR1 SGDLS and CDR2 YYNGEE. The CDR3 has 14 residues. The CDR3 nucleotides are TGTGCCAGCAGCGAGGGCGGGGCTGGCTATGGCTACACCTTC. Translating it yields CASSEGGAGYGYTF.

The rearrangement uses TRBV6-5 and TRBJ1-2; maybe TRBD1 (6 bases). Germline-derived CDR1 and CDR2 are MNHEY and SVGAGI. The CDR3 length is 13 residues. V lost 2 bases and J 13 bases, leaving 17 bases between the germline ends. The CDR3: CASSYLGQPVSTF. CDR3 coding DNA: TGTGCCAGCAGTTACCTAGGACAGCCCGTGAGCACCTTC.

This chain uses TRBV5-6 with TRBJ1-3; D perhaps matches TRBD1 (5 bases). Trimming removed 2 bases at V and 3 bases at J, with 9 bases between. CDR1 and CDR2 from the germline V gene are SGHDT and YYEEEE. The CDR3 sequence is 14 residues long. The CDR3 protein is CASSFLTGGNTIYF. CDR3 nucleotide sequence: TGTGCCAGCAGCTTTCTTACAGGTGGAAACACCATATATTTT.

The V and J genes are TRBV3-1 (or the pseudogene TRBV3-2) and TRBJ2-2; tentative D call: TRBD2 (6 bases). V was cut by 4 bases and J by 0 bases, with 15 bases left in between. Germline V gene lookup returns CDR1 LGHDT and CDR2 YNNKEL (reference sequence). CDR3 size: 17 residues. CDR3 residues: CASSRPGSSTNTGELFF. The CDR3 DNA is TGTGCCAGCAGCCGCCCCGGGAGCTCGACGAACACCGGGGAGCTGTTTTTT.

J is TRBJ2-7 and V is TRBV11-2, with D perhaps being TRBD1 or TRBD2 (5 bases each). The CDR3 totals 15 residues. V was shortened by 2 bases and J by 5 bases, with 16 bases between the two germline ends. Germline-derived CDR1 and CDR2 are SGHAT and FQNNGV. CDR3 sequence reads: CASSLRWGFSDEQYF. The DNA of the CDR3 is TGTGCCAGCAGCTTAAGGTGGGGGTTCTCAGACGAGCAGTACTTC. Drawing the rest from reference TRBV11-2 and TRBJ2-7, the complete variable domain is EAGVAQSPRYKIIEKRQSVAFWCNPISGHATLYWYQQILGQGPKLLIQFQNNGVVDDSQLPKDRFSAERLKGVDSTLKIQPAKLEDSAVYLCASSLRWGFSDEQYFGPGTRLTVT.

The gene calls are TRBV7-9 and TRBJ2-7; 8 bases map to TRBD1. CDR1 is SEHNR, CDR2 FQNEAQ, per germline (reference sequence). The CDR3 is made up of 16 amino acids. V lost 7 bases and J lost 0; bases outside the gene matches: 11. CDR3 nucleotide sequence: TGTGCCAGCACCCAATTACGGGACAGGAACTCCTACGAGCAGTACTTC. Its translation is CASTQLRDRNSYEQYF.

The chain employs TRBV3-1 (or the pseudogene TRBV3-2) and TRBJ2-3; a possible D gene is TRBD2 (5 bases). The CDR3 is made up of 13 amino acids. V was cut by 3 bases and J by 12 bases, with 16 bases left in between. Germline V gene sequence: CDR1 LGHDT, CDR2 YNNKEL (reference sequence). CDR3 loop: CASSHPSHPSQYF. The CDR3 DNA reads TGTGCCAGCAGCCATCCATCGCACCCTAGCCAGTATTTT.

V is TRBV27 and J is TRBJ2-5; D unresolved. The length of the CDR3 is 10 residues. Looked up from germline, CDR1 is MNHEY and CDR2 is SMNVEV (reference sequence). The ends were cut back, 4 bases at V and 5 bases at J, with 2 bases in the middle. CDR3 coding DNA: TGTGCCAGCAGTTCGGAGACCCAGTACTTC. The encoded protein is CASSSETQYF.

The chain joins TRBV27 to TRBJ2-7; 10 bases agree with TRBD1. The CDR3 is 15 amino acids. V lost 6 bases to trimming and J lost 5 bases; unmatched junction nucleotides: 10. In germline, CDR1 is MNHEY, CDR2 SMNVEV (reference sequence). The CDR3 DNA reads as TGTGCCAGCAGGGTAATCCGGGACAGGGGCCACGAGCAGTACTTC. Its protein is CASRVIRDRGHEQYF.

This rearrangement joins TRBV9 to TRBJ2-3, with D unresolved. Germline CDR1 SGDLS, CDR2 YYNGEE. The CDR3 has 14 residues. V lost 0 bases to trimming and J lost 2 bases, with 7 bases between them. Written as DNA, the CDR3 is TGTGCCAGCAGCGTAGAAGAGCCCACAGATACGCAGTATTTT. Translating gives CASSVEEPTDTQYF.